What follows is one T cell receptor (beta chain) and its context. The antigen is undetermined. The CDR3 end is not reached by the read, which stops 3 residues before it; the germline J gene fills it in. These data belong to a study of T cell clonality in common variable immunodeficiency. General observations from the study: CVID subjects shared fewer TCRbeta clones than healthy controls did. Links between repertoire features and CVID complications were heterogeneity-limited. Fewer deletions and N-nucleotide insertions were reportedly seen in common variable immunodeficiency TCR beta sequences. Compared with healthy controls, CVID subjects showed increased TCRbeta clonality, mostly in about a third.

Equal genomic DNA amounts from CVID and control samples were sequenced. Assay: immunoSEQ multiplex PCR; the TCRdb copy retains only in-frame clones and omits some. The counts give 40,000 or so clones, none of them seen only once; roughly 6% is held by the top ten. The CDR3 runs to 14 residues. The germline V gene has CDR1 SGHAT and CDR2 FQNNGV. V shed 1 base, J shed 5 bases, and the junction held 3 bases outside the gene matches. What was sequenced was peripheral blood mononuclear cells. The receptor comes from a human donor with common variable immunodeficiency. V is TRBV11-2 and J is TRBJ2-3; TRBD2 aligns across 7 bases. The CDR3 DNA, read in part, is TGTGCCAGCAGCTTAGGCGGGGGAGAAGATACG. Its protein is CASSLGGGEDT. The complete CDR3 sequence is CASSLGGGEDTQYF. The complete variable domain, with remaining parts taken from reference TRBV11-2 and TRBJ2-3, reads EAGVAQSPRYKIIEKRQSVAFWCNPISGHATLYWYQQILGQGPKLLIQFQNNGVVDDSQLPKDRFSAERLKGVDSTLKIQPAKLEDSAVYLCASSLGGGEDTQYFGPGTRLTVL.